A single sample gave rise to the 10 T cell receptor beta chains below, sequenced in a study of Tregs in tolerant kidney transplant recipients. Related graft donors supplied nonmyeloablative bone marrow transplants, and mixed chimerism was transient. Sequenced by immunoSEQ multiplex PCR; TCRdb stores in-frame clones only, minus some. The sample has about 52,000 clones; 90% to 95% are singletons. The sample here was CD8+ T cells from blood (PBMCs), taken 24 months after the transplant. These receptors originate from a human patient who received a combined kidney and bone marrow transplant. Some of these T cells may belong to the graft donor.

The chain couples TRBV2 to TRBJ2-1; 10 bases are a match to TRBD2. Losses at the gene ends were 4 bases for V and 7 bases for J; bases not matched to a gene: 7. The V gene's germline CDR1 is SNHLY and CDR2 FYNNEI. This CDR3 comprises 15 residues. This CDR3 reads CASSGGTSVGNEQFF. Here the CDR3 DNA reads TGTGCCAGCAGTGGAGGGACTAGCGTTGGGAATGAGCAGTTCTTC.

J is TRBJ2-7 and V is TRBV7-2; 8 positions agree with TRBD2. The trim removed 3 bases at V and 4 bases at J, leaving 5 bases unmatched. Germline loops: CDR1 SGHTA, CDR2 FQGNSA. There are 14 residues in the CDR3. CDR3 coding DNA: TGTGCCAGCAGCTTGGTAGCGGGGACGTACGAGCAGTACTTC. Translated, it gives CASSLVAGTYEQYF.

The chain employs TRBV25-1 and TRBJ2-1, with a possible D match to TRBD1 (5 bases). Germline V gives CDR1 MGHDK, CDR2 SYGVNS. The CDR3 sequence is 13 residues long. V gave up 4 bases and J gave up 7 bases, with 11 bases separating them. The CDR3 here is CASSAGQVNEQFF. CDR3 in DNA: TGTGCCAGCAGTGCCGGACAAGTAAATGAGCAGTTCTTC.

The rearrangement joins TRBV4-2 to TRBJ2-1, with a tentative D call TRBD2 (5 bases). This CDR3 comprises 13 residues. Germline V gene sequence: CDR1 LGHNA, CDR2 YNFKEQ. V lost 2 bases and J lost 10, with 12 bases in between. The CDR3, as DNA: TGTGCCAGCAGCCAAAAACTAGGCGTGGAGCAGTTCTTC. It is translated as CASSQKLGVEQFF.

The chain uses TRBV4-3 and TRBJ2-7, with TRBD2 matching 10 bases. The CDR3 loop spans 15 amino acids. V gave up 1 base and J gave up 2 bases; unmatched junction bases: 2. The germline V gene has CDR1 LGHNA and CDR2 YSLEER. The CDR3 region is CASSQASGGAYEQYF. The CDR3 DNA sequence: TGCGCCAGCAGCCAAGCGAGCGGGGGGGCCTACGAGCAGTACTTC.

V usage is TRBV5-6 and J usage is TRBJ1-5; possibly TRBD1 for D (5 bases). This CDR3 comprises 16 residues. Germline-derived CDR1 and CDR2 are SGHDT and YYEEEE. Trimming took 0 bases from V and 2 from J, leaving 12 bases between them. Written as DNA, the CDR3 is TGTGCCAGCAGCTTGGGGACACGAAAGGGCAATCAGCCCCAGCATTTT. This codes for CASSLGTRKGNQPQHF.

The chain combines TRBV7-3 with TRBJ2-5, with 8 nucleotides matching TRBD2. The CDR3 loop spans 15 amino acids. CDR1 SGHTA and CDR2 FQGTGA come from the germline V gene. The V segment lost 0 bases and the J segment 2 bases; nucleotides outside the gene matches: 2. This CDR3 reads CASSLTGGVQETQYF. The CDR3 DNA follows: TGTGCCAGCAGCTTAACCGGGGGGGTGCAAGAGACCCAGTACTTC.

CDR3 residues: CASSVGAGETPQHF. The DNA of the CDR3 is TGTGCCAGCAGCGTAGGGGCAGGGGAGACGCCCCAGCATTTT. V and J are TRBV9 and TRBJ1-5; D perhaps matches TRBD1 (6 bases). CDR1 SGDLS and CDR2 YYNGEE come from the germline V gene. Trimming left V 0 bases short and J 9 bases short, with 13 bases between. CDR3 size: 14 residues.

The chain links TRBV9 to TRBJ2-7, with TRBD1 as a possible D gene (5 bases). The length of the CDR3 is 15 residues. V lost 0 bases and J lost 0, with 10 bases in between. Germline values: CDR1 SGDLS, CDR2 YYNGEE. CDR3 region: CASSVVGAPSYEQYF. The DNA of the CDR3 is TGTGCCAGCAGCGTAGTTGGGGCTCCCTCCTACGAGCAGTACTTC.

CDR3: CASSVQETQYF. CDR3 nucleotides: TGTGCCAGCAGCGTACAAGAGACCCAGTACTTC. The V gene is TRBV7-9, the J gene TRBJ2-5; no definite D call. Germline CDR1 is SEHNR and CDR2 is FQNEAQ (reference sequence). The CDR3 has 11 residues. The V end was cut by 5 bases, the J end by 2 bases, with 3 bases between.